The 10 T cell receptor beta chains below all came from one sample that was sequenced in a study of T cells in women clearing cervical HPV infection. TCRdb's copy holds only in-frame clones and misses some; the assay was immunoSEQ multiplex PCR. The table lists roughly 22,000 clones, with 3% to 4% in the top ten. The sequenced sample was blood buffy coat. The receptors shown here come from a woman between 18 and 69 years old with a cervical HPV16 infection that either progressed to CIN3+ or cleared (not recorded which).

Turning to this clone: The DNA ends 3 residues before the CDR3 does, and the rest of the CDR3 is filled in from the germline J gene. The V call is TRBV6-1, the J call TRBJ2-7, with 9 nucleotides matching TRBD2. This CDR3 is built from 14 residues. V trimming: 4 bases; J trimming: 5 bases; junction bases outside the gene matches: 6. Germline lookup yields CDR1 MNHNS and CDR2 SASEGT. CDR3 sequence reads: CASSGIAGVHEQYF. Incomplete CDR3 DNA: TGTGCCAGCAGTGGTATAGCGGGAGTCCACGAG.

A word on this clone: The read is 3 residues too short to cover the CDR3 end, so that end is filled in from the germline J gene. V is TRBV6-1 and J is TRBJ1-2; maybe TRBD1 (5 bases). Germline V gene lookup returns CDR1 MNHNS and CDR2 SASEGT. The CDR3 has 13 amino acids. CDR3 DNA, as far as it was read: TGTGCCAGCAGTGAAGCGATCGGGGGAGGC. Translation gives CASSEAIGGG. The CDR3 in its entirety is CASSEAIGGGYTF.

About this clone: Read coverage stops 3 residues before the CDR3 terminus; the germline J gene supplies the remainder. This chain joins TRBV7-6 and TRBJ2-7; D may be TRBD1 (5 bases). Germline lookup yields CDR1 SGHVS and CDR2 FNYEAQ. The CDR3 loop spans 14 amino acids. Trimming cost V 1 base and J 2 bases, with 9 bases left between them. The covered CDR3 bases are TGTGCCAGCAGCTTAGGGACACTAACCTACGAG. This sequence encodes CASSLGTLTYE. The complete CDR3 protein is CASSLGTLTYEQYF.

About this clone: The read stops 3 residues short of the end of the CDR3; the missing end is completed from the germline J gene. The chain uses TRBV20-1 and TRBJ1-5, with TRBD1 identical over 7 bases. There are 14 residues in the CDR3. The V and J ends lost 1 base and 6 bases, in that order; junction bases with no gene match: 6. Germline V gene lookup returns CDR1 DFQATT and CDR2 SNEGSKA (reference sequence). CDR3 bases read: TGCAGTGCTAGAGGACAGGGAGGAGCTCAGCCC. This gives the protein CSARGQGGAQP. The whole CDR3 sequence reads CSARGQGGAQPQHF.

CDR3 region: CASSTGTPYEQYF. The part of the CDR3 DNA that was read is TGTGCCAGTAGTACCGGGACACCCTACGAG. The rearrangement joins TRBV19 to TRBJ2-7, with a possible D match to TRBD1 (6 bases). Read sequence stops 3 residues before the CDR3 end, and the germline J gene provides the missing end. The germline V gene has CDR1 LNHDA and CDR2 SQIVND (reference sequence). This CDR3 comprises 13 residues. V was clipped by 4 bases and J by 2 bases, with 9 bases between them.

Details on this clone: Read data end 3 residues before the CDR3 end; the end is taken from the germline J gene. The V and J genes are TRBV20-1 and TRBJ2-7, with 7 bases that match TRBD2. Trimming cost V 3 bases and J 2 bases; bases outside gene matches: 7. The V gene's germline CDR1 is DFQATT and CDR2 SNEGSKA (reference sequence). The CDR3 runs 14 residues. Incomplete CDR3 DNA: TGCAGTGCTAGTTCCGGGACTAACACCTACGAG. This gives the protein CSASSGTNTYE. The whole CDR3 is CSASSGTNTYEQYF.

Turning to this clone: The read finishes 3 residues shy of the CDR3 end, and the germline J gene is used to complete it. The chain employs TRBV6-2 or TRBV6-3 and TRBJ1-4; 9 bases fit TRBD1. The CDR3 has 14 amino acids. After removal of 8 bases from V and 2 bases from J, the junction contained 3 bases not matched to a gene. Germline V gives CDR1 MNHEY, CDR2 SVGEGT. CDR3 protein: CASGTGGTNEKLFF. The CDR3 DNA, read in part, is TGTGCCAGCGGAACAGGGGGCACTAATGAAAAA.

As concerns this clone: The read ends 3 residues shy of where the CDR3 ends; the end is completed using the germline J gene. The genes are TRBV28 and TRBJ2-7, with TRBD2 identical over 9 bases. Trimming took 2 bases from V and 3 from J; bases not matched to a gene: 5. The length of the CDR3 is 15 residues. CDR1 is MDHEN and CDR2 is SYDVKM in the germline V gene. The CDR3 loop is CASSLGHSGGYEQYF. CDR3 DNA (partial): TGTGCCAGCAGTTTAGGTCATAGCGGGGGCTACGAG.

Points on this clone: With the read ending 3 residues before the CDR3 end, the germline J gene is used to fill in that end. The V and J genes are TRBV11-3 and TRBJ2-3; D possibly corresponds to TRBD2 (5 bases). Germline V gives CDR1 SGHNT, CDR2 YENEEA. V lost 4 bases and J 3 bases, leaving 14 bases between the germline ends. The CDR3 runs 15 residues. The CDR3: CASSSEGKETDTQYF. The DNA read from the CDR3 is TGTGCCAGCAGCTCAGAGGGCAAGGAGACAGATACG.

Remarks on this clone: With the read ending 3 residues before the CDR3 end, the germline J gene is used to fill in that end. This chain joins TRBV30 and TRBJ1-3, with D perhaps TRBD1 (6 bases). This CDR3 is 13 amino acids long. Germline V gene sequence: CDR1 GTSNPN, CDR2 SVGIG (reference sequence). V was cut by 5 bases and J by 3 bases, with 11 bases left in between. This chain's CDR3 is CAWATGFGNTIYF. The DNA read from the CDR3 is TGTGCCTGGGCGACAGGTTTTGGAAACACC.